The 18 T cell receptor beta chains below were found in one sample sequenced in a study of blood T cell repertoires in COVID-19. Some clones are missing from TCRdb's copy, which holds only in-frame ones; the method was immunoSEQ multiplex PCR. The table records 140,000 or so clones, about four fifths of them present only once. The material sequenced was PBMCs or T cells enriched from blood (not recorded which). These receptors came from a woman aged 18-29 years who had been exposed to COVID-19.

Only a few counts were recorded for this clone. The chain is built from TRBV5-6 and TRBJ1-2, with 7 bases that match TRBD1. The CDR3 runs to 14 residues. Per the germline V gene, CDR1 is SGHDT and CDR2 is YYEEEE. V was pared by 4 bases and J by 5 bases, with 8 bases of the junction left unmatched. The CDR3 loop is CASSAAGTAYGYTF. The CDR3 region has the DNA TGTGCCAGCAGCGCGGCCGGGACAGCTTATGGCTACACCTTC.

The genes are TRBV2 and TRBJ1-2; 8 bases are shared with TRBD1. Trimming removed 4 bases from V and 1 base from J; junction bases left unmatched: 5. The CDR3 runs to 15 residues. Germline V CDR1 and CDR2: SNHLY, FYNNEI. The DNA for the CDR3 is TGTGCCAGCAGTGGGACAGGGTGGAGTAACTATGGCTACACCTTC. It codes for CASSGTGWSNYGYTF. Full variable domain (remainder filled in from reference TRBV2 and TRBJ1-2): EPEVTQTPSHQVTQMGQEVILRCVPISNHLYFYWYRQILGQKVEFLVSFYNNEISEKSEIFDDQFSVERPDGSNFTLKIRSTKLEDSAMYFCASSGTGWSNYGYTFGSGTRLTVV.

There are a few counts of this clone. The J gene is TRBJ2-5, the V gene TRBV19, with 12 bases fitting TRBD2. Germline CDR1 and CDR2: LNHDA and SQIVND (reference sequence). Losses at the gene ends were 5 bases for V and 4 bases for J; bases not matched to a gene: 5. The CDR3 runs 15 residues. Here the CDR3 reads CASSVTSGSGETQYF. CDR3 DNA: TGTGCCAGTAGTGTGACTAGCGGGAGTGGAGAGACCCAGTACTTC. Drawing the rest from reference TRBV19 and TRBJ2-5, the complete variable domain is DGGITQSPKYLFRKEGQNVTLSCEQNLNHDAMYWYRQDPGQGLRLIYYSQIVNDFQKGDIAEGYSVSREKKESFPLTVTSAQKNPTAFYLCASSVTSGSGETQYFGPGTRLLVL.

V is TRBV5-1 and J is TRBJ2-1; D might be TRBD1 (6 bases). Trimming removed 5 bases from V and 2 bases from J, with 17 bases in between. The CDR3 length is 16 residues. Germline V gene lookup returns CDR1 SGHRS and CDR2 YFSETQ. The CDR3 loop is CASRQGPLETYNEQFF. CDR3 nucleotide sequence: TGCGCCAGCAGACAGGGCCCCCTCGAGACCTACAATGAGCAGTTCTTC.

The chain is built from TRBV5-4 and TRBJ1-2; 7 bases map to TRBD1. Trimming cost V 3 bases and J 3 bases; bases outside gene matches: 11. This CDR3 comprises 16 residues. CDR1 is SGHNT, CDR2 YYREEE, per germline (reference sequence). The CDR3 loop reads CASSSWATGLHYGYTF. The CDR3 nucleotides read TGTGCCAGCAGCTCCTGGGCGACAGGGTTGCACTATGGCTACACCTTC.

J is TRBJ2-3 and V is TRBV15, with 8 nucleotides matching TRBD1. CDR1 is LNHNV and CDR2 is YYDKDF in the germline V gene (reference sequence). The length of the CDR3 is 16 residues. V shed 5 bases and J 4 bases; nucleotides not matched to a gene: 11. The CDR3 nucleotides are TGTGCCACCAGCCCCGAGAGGGGCAGGGGGCCAGATACGCAGTATTTT. This gives the protein CATSPERGRGPDTQYF.

The V gene is TRBV29-1, the J gene TRBJ2-7; 13 bases are shared with TRBD2. The CDR3 has 17 residues. V dropped 1 base and J dropped 3; count of bases not matched to a gene: 9. Germline CDR1 and CDR2: SQVTM and ANQGSEA. In DNA, the CDR3 is TGCAGCGTTGAAGGTCCTCTCGGGACTAGCGGGGACTACGAGCAGTACTTC. Amino acid sequence: CSVEGPLGTSGDYEQYF.

V and J are TRBV5-6 and TRBJ2-1; the match to TRBD2 covers 7 bases. The CDR3 covers 16 residues. Germline assignment: CDR1 SGHDT and CDR2 YYEEEE. Trimming cost V 1 base and J 8 bases; bases outside gene matches: 12. This CDR3 reads CASSLRREIWRDEQFF. In DNA, the CDR3 is TGTGCCAGCAGCTTGCGGCGGGAGATTTGGAGGGATGAGCAGTTCTTC.

This clone was detected once. The chain has TRBV3-1 (or the pseudogene TRBV3-2) and TRBJ2-3; tentative D call: TRBD2 (6 bases). CDR3 size: 17 residues. CDR1 and CDR2 (germline): LGHDT, YNNKEL (reference sequence). Deletions cut 4 bases from V and 2 bases from J, with 19 bases between. Here the CDR3 reads CASSLGEDLTYTDTQYF. CDR3 in DNA: TGTGCCAGCAGCCTTGGGGAGGACCTTACCTACACAGATACGCAGTATTTT.

The chain uses TRBV7-2 and TRBJ1-4, with a weak D call TRBD1 (5 bases). The V end was cut by 4 bases, the J end by 11 bases, with 17 bases between. The CDR3 contains 14 residues. Per the germline V gene, CDR1 is SGHTA and CDR2 is FQGNSA. CDR3 in DNA: TGTGCCAGCAGCTCTTACAACACCGGGGGGAAACTGTTTTTT. Amino acids: CASSSYNTGGKLFF.

The J gene is TRBJ2-1, the V gene TRBV2, with D possibly matching TRBD1 (5 bases). The CDR3 is made up of 15 amino acids. The ends were cut back, 11 bases at V and 7 bases at J, with 24 bases in the middle. The germline CDR1 and CDR2 sequences are SNHLY and FYNNEI. CDR3 sequence: CASHQQGRYQNEQFF. CDR3 nucleotides: TGTGCCTCACATCAGCAGGGCCGGTACCAAAATGAGCAGTTCTTC.

The sample holds a few counts of this clone. The J gene is TRBJ1-5, the V gene TRBV30; 7 bases line up with TRBD1. Germline CDR1 and CDR2: GTSNPN and SVGIG (reference sequence). After removal of 3 bases from V and 5 bases from J, the junction contained 13 bases not matched to a gene. The CDR3 has 16 residues. CDR3 in DNA: TGTGCCTGGAGCGAAAGCGGAAGGGGGCGAGATCAGCCCCAGCATTTT. Its protein is CAWSESGRGRDQPQHF.

Remarks on this clone: Different DNA sequences within this sample yield the same CDR3. The chain joins TRBV7-2 to TRBJ1-5; D is undetermined. This CDR3 region has 14 residues. Germline V lookup: CDR1 SGHTA, CDR2 FQGNSA. Trimming shortened V by 2 bases and J by 2 bases, and 7 bases separated the two germline ends. CDR3: CASSLRTGNQPQHF. DNA for the CDR3: TGTGCCAGCAGCTTAAGAACAGGCAATCAGCCCCAGCATTTT.

The rearrangement joins TRBV27 to TRBJ2-7, with a possible D match to TRBD1 (6 bases). CDR1 and CDR2 (germline): MNHEY, SMNVEV (reference sequence). This CDR3 comprises 17 residues. Deletions cut 4 bases from V and 4 bases from J, with 23 bases between. The CDR3 bases are TGTGCCAGCAGTTCCGACCAGGGGCTATCCGGGGTTTACGAGCAGTACTTC. This translates into CASSSDQGLSGVYEQYF.

The rearrangement joins TRBV18 to TRBJ2-7; D gene ambiguous. Germline V lookup: CDR1 KGHSH, CDR2 LQKENI. Trimming cost V 1 base and J 7 bases, with 14 bases left between them. The CDR3 consists of 14 residues. This CDR3 reads CASSPLQESTEQYF. The CDR3 DNA reads TGTGCCAGCTCACCACTGCAGGAATCTACTGAGCAGTACTTC. Combining the CDR3 with reference TRBV18 and TRBJ2-7 gives the whole variable domain NAGVMQNPRHLVRRRGQEARLRCSPMKGHSHVYWYRQLPEEGLKFMVYLQKENIIDESGMPKERFSAEFPKEGPSILRIQQVVRGDSAAYFCASSPLQESTEQYFGPGTRLTVT.

The chain combines TRBV5-4 with TRBJ2-1; D gene unclear. The germline V gene encodes CDR1 SGHNT and CDR2 YYREEE (reference sequence). Trimming shortened V by 3 bases and J by 0 bases, and 4 bases separated the two germline ends. This CDR3 is built from 13 residues. Here the CDR3 reads CASSSSSYNEQFF. The CDR3 coding sequence is TGTGCCAGCAGCTCCAGCTCCTACAATGAGCAGTTCTTC.

This clone occurred a few times. This chain connects TRBV30 to TRBJ1-5, with a tentative D call TRBD1 (5 bases). V was shortened by 2 bases and J by 7 bases, with 12 bases between the two germline ends. This CDR3 region has 13 residues. Looked up from germline, CDR1 is GTSNPN and CDR2 is SVGIG (reference sequence). The CDR3 DNA reads as TGTGCCTGGAGTACCAGGGAGGTCCAGCCCCAGCATTTT. Its protein is CAWSTREVQPQHF.

The chain links TRBV30 to TRBJ1-1; D is uncertain. Germline V gene data show CDR1 as GTSNPN and CDR2 as SVGIG (reference sequence). The V end lost 2 bases, the J end lost 0 bases, and 10 bases lay between the germline ends. This CDR3 comprises 14 residues. DNA of the CDR3: TGTGCCTGGAGTTCGCCAGGAATGAACACTGAAGCTTTCTTT. This gives the protein CAWSSPGMNTEAFF.